This T cell receptor beta chain was profiled in a study of blood T cell repertoires in COVID-19. Overall study context: Sites across the United States, Italy and Spain contributed samples from acute and convalescent COVID-19.

Profiled with immunoSEQ multiplex PCR; TCRdb holds only in-frame clones, not every one. Altogether under 150,000 clones are present, 84% being singletons, with the ten largest covering roughly 6.2%. The germline V gene has CDR1 KGHDR and CDR2 SFDVKD. The V and J ends lost 3 bases and 4 bases, in that order; junction bases with no gene match: 6. The CDR3 extends over 15 amino acids. The sequencing input was PBMCs or T cells enriched from blood (not recorded which). The chain combines TRBV24-1 with TRBJ1-1; 8 bases match TRBD1. The TCR originated in a woman in her forties or fifties who had been exposed to COVID-19. The CDR3 DNA reads TGTGCCACCAGTGATCCCGGACAGGGACTCACTGAAGCTTTCTTT. The encoded protein is CATSDPGQGLTEAFF.